The rows below give T cell receptor beta chains drawn from one sample of a study of cytomegalovirus exposure and HLA in healthy donors. Sequencing was performed with immunoSEQ multiplex PCR; in TCRdb, only in-frame clones are kept and a portion is missing. The sample yields about 170,000 clones, roughly 84% seen once. Sequencing was carried out using PBMCs. These receptors were collected from a young man in good health and CMV-seropositive. Both conserved end residues are part of each CDR3. A D gene is named only where the DNA matches it firmly. Clone size, where shown, is once, few, many, or a class for clones that have expanded.

-	TRBD1	TRBV4-1	TRBJ2-7	CASSQGQGASYEQYF	TGCGCCAGCAGCCAGGGACAGGGGGCTTCCTACGAGCAGTACTTC
-	TRBD1	TRBV10-1	TRBJ2-2	CASSRDRASTGELFF	TGCGCCAGCAGTCGGGACAGGGCGAGCACCGGGGAGCTGTTTTTT
-	-	TRBV10-3	TRBJ2-7	CAISDGPNSYEQYF	TGTGCCATCAGTGACGGTCCCAACTCCTACGAGCAGTACTTC
-	TRBD1	TRBV5-4	TRBJ2-2	CASSPRTGPTGELFF	TGTGCCAGCAGCCCTCGGACAGGGCCAACCGGGGAGCTGTTTTTT
-	-	TRBV30	TRBJ1-2	CAWSPDSNYYGYTF	TGTGCCTGGAGCCCTGACAGTAACTACTATGGCTACACCTTC
few	TRBD2	TRBV7-3	TRBJ2-7	CASSSSGGAREQYF	TGTGCCAGCAGCTCGTCCGGGGGGGCCCGCGAGCAGTACTTC
-	-	TRBV19	TRBJ2-7	CASSSRLGDARHEQYF	TGTGCCAGTAGTTCCCGCCTAGGGGATGCGCGTCACGAGCAGTACTTC
once	-	TRBV30	TRBJ1-5	CAWKLGGQPQHF	TGTGCCTGGAAGCTAGGGGGTCAGCCCCAGCATTTT
-	TRBD2	TRBV7-9	TRBJ2-7	CASSSTSGRTEQYF	TGTGCCAGCAGCTCGACTAGCGGGAGAACCGAGCAGTACTTC
once	-	TRBV18	TRBJ2-5	CASSPPLDRFETQYF	TGTGCCAGCTCACCCCCTCTGGACAGATTTGAGACCCAGTACTTC
-	-	TRBV6-1	TRBJ2-1	CASGSGRSYNEQFF	TGTGCCAGCGGATCAGGTCGGTCCTACAATGAGCAGTTCTTC
once	TRBD2	TRBV27	TRBJ2-5	CASSLTSGGLKATQYF	TGTGCCAGCAGTTTGACTAGCGGGGGCCTGAAGGCGACCCAGTACTTC
-	TRBD2	TRBV5-1	TRBJ2-1	CASSPGTSGYNEQFF	TGCGCCAGCAGCCCCGGGACTAGCGGATACAATGAGCAGTTCTTC
-	-	TRBV7-3	TRBJ2-3	CASQAYSTDTQYF	TGTGCCAGCCAAGCTTATAGCACAGATACGCAGTATTTT
once	TRBD2	TRBV6-5	TRBJ2-7	CASSVSGGDYYEQYF	TGTGCCAGCAGTGTTAGCGGGGGAGACTATTACGAGCAGTACTTC
-	TRBD1	TRBV9	TRBJ1-1	CASSVVSGDRVNTEAFF	TGTGCCAGCAGCGTAGTTTCGGGGGACAGGGTGAACACTGAAGCTTTCTTT
-	TRBD2	TRBV9	TRBJ2-3	CASIPITSGRADTQYF	TGTGCCAGCATCCCTATAACTAGCGGGAGAGCAGATACGCAGTATTTT
-	TRBD1	TRBV6-5	TRBJ2-2	CASSYSWTGRTGELFF	TGTGCCAGCAGTTACTCGTGGACAGGGAGAACCGGGGAGCTGTTTTTT
-	-	TRBV27	TRBJ2-2	CASSRDLYTGELFF	TGTGCCAGCAGCCGGGACTTATACACCGGGGAGCTGTTTTTT
few	-	TRBV19	TRBJ1-4	CASSIDSVNEKLFF	TGTGCCAGTAGTATAGACAGCGTTAATGAAAAACTGTTTTTT
-	TRBD2	TRBV7-2	TRBJ2-3	CASSLGVLAGLTDTQYF	TGTGCCAGCAGCCTAGGGGTCCTAGCGGGACTCACAGATACGCAGTATTTT
-	TRBD1	TRBV6-5	TRBJ1-1	CASRQTGGGNTEAFF	TGTGCCAGCCGGCAAACAGGGGGTGGGAACACTGAAGCTTTCTTT
-	TRBD1	TRBV25-1	TRBJ2-5	CASSEYRDRAVTQYF	TGTGCCAGCAGTGAATATCGGGACAGGGCGGTGACCCAGTACTTC
once	-	TRBV11-1	TRBJ1-2	CASSATGLDYGYTF	TGTGCCAGCAGCGCGACGGGACTTGACTATGGCTACACCTTC
-	-	TRBV10-3	TRBJ1-4	CAIGGQGNEKLFF	TGTGCCATCGGTGGGCAGGGTAATGAAAAACTGTTTTTT
-	TRBD2	TRBV7-9	TRBJ2-7	CATPGGTSGYEQYF	TGTGCCACCCCGGGGGGGACTAGCGGCTACGAGCAGTACTTC
-	-	TRBV5-4	TRBJ2-5	CASSFWQGETQYF	TGTGCCAGCAGCTTCTGGCAGGGAGAGACCCAGTACTTC
-	TRBD1	TRBV7-9	TRBJ2-3	CASSPGQSTDTQYF	TGTGCCAGCAGCCCGGGACAGAGCACAGATACGCAGTATTTT
-	-	TRBV12-5	TRBJ2-5	CASGFSTGRETQYF	TGTGCTAGTGGTTTTTCTACAGGGAGAGAGACCCAGTACTTC
-	TRBD2	TRBV27	TRBJ2-1	CASSAAGAGDEQFF	TGTGCCAGCAGTGCGGCAGGTGCGGGAGATGAGCAGTTCTTC
few	-	TRBV5-5	TRBJ2-3	CASSPRTSTDTQYF	TGTGCCAGCAGCCCTCGGACTAGCACAGATACGCAGTATTTT
-	TRBD2	TRBV5-8	TRBJ2-4	CASSKTAGSKNIQYF	TGTGCCAGCAGCAAGACAGCGGGGAGCAAAAACATTCAGTACTTC
-	-	TRBV6-5	TRBJ1-1	CASSFPGTEAFF	TGTGCCAGCAGTTTCCCGGGGACTGAAGCTTTCTTT